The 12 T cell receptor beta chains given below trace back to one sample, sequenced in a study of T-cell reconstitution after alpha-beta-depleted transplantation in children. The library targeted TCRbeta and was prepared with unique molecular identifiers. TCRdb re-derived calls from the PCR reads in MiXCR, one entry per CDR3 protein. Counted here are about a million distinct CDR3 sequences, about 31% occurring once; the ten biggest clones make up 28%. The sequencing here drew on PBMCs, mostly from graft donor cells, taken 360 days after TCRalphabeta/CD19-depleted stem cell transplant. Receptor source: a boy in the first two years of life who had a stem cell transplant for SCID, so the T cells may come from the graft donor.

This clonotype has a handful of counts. DNA for the CDR3: TGCGCCAGCAGAGACCTCGGTGGGACCTACAATGAGCAGTTCTTC. As protein: CASRDLGGTYNEQFF. The chain uses TRBV5-1 and TRBJ2-1; no clear D. V shed 5 bases and J shed 2 bases, with 14 bases lying between them. The CDR3 runs 15 residues. Germline-derived CDR1 and CDR2 are SGHRS and YFSETQ.

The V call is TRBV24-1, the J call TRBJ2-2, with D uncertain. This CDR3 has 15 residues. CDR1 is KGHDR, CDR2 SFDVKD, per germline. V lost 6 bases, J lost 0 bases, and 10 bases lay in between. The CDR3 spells CATSLGPPNTGELFF. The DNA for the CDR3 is TGTGCCACCAGTTTAGGTCCTCCGAACACCGGGGAGCTGTTTTTT.

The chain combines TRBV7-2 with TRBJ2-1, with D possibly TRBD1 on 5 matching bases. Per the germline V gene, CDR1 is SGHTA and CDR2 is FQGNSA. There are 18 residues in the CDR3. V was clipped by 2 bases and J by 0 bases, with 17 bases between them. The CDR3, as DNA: TGTGCCAGCAGCTTATCGCCCCAGGGTCCAAGCTCCTACAATGAGCAGTTCTTC. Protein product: CASSLSPQGPSSYNEQFF.

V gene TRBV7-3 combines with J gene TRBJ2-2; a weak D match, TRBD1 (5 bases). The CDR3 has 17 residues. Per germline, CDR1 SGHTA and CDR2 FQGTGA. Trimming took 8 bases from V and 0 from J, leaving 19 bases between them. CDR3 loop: CASGNQGLDTNTGELFF. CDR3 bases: TGTGCCAGCGGAAACCAGGGCCTCGATACGAACACCGGGGAGCTGTTTTTT.

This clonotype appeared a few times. The CDR3 spells CASRGQDNQPQHF. CDR3 in DNA: TGTGCCAGCAGAGGACAGGACAATCAGCCCCAGCATTTT. This chain uses TRBV6-5 with TRBJ1-5; 7 bases agree with TRBD1. CDR1 and CDR2 from the germline V gene are MNHEY and SVGAGI. This CDR3 region has 13 residues. Unmatched junction bases numbered 2, after V lost 6 bases and J lost 3 bases.

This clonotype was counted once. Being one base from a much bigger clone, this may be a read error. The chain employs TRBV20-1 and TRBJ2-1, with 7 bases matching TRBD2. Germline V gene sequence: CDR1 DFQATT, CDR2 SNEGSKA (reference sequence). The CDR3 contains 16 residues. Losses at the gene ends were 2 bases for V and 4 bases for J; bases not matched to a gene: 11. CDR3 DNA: TGCAGTGCTAGACCCTCCGGACGAGCGGGGTACAATGAGCAGTTCTTC. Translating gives CSARPSGRAGYNEQFF.

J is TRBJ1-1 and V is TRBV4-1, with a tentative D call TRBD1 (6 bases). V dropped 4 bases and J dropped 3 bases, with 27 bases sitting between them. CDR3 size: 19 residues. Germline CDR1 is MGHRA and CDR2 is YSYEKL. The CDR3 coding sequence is TGCGCCAGCAGCCCGACACAGGGCACATGGACCCGATCGGACACTGAAGCTTTCTTT. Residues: CASSPTQGTWTRSDTEAFF.

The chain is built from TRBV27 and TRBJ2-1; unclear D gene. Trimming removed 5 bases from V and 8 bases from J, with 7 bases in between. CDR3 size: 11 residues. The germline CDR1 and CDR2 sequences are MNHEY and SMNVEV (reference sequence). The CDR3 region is CASSHSDEQFF. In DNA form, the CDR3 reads TGTGCCAGCAGTCATTCCGATGAGCAGTTCTTC.

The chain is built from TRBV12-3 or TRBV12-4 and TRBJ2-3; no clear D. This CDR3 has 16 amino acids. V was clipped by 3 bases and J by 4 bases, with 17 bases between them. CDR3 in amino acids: CASSFSYVMISDTQYF. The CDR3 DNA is TGTGCCAGCAGTTTTAGTTACGTTATGATCTCAGATACGCAGTATTTT.

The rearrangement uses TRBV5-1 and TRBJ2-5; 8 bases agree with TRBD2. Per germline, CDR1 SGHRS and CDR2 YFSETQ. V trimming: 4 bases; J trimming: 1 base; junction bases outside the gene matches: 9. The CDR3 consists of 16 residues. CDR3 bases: TGCGCCAGCAGCCCGGGGGGGGCTGGGGTCCAAGAGACCCAGTACTTC. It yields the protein CASSPGGAGVQETQYF.

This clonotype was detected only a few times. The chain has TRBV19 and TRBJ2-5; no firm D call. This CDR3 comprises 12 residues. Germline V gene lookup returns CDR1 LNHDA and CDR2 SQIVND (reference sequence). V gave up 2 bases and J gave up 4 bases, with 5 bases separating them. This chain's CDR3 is CASSIMGETQYF. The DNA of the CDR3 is TGTGCCAGTAGTATAATGGGAGAGACCCAGTACTTC.

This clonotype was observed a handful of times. The CDR3 here is CASSQDGGRVGPGSNNEQFF. CDR3 nucleotides: TGCGCCAGCAGCCAAGATGGGGGCCGTGTGGGGCCAGGGTCCAACAATGAGCAGTTCTTC. The genes are TRBV4-1 and TRBJ2-1; the D gene is possibly TRBD1 (6 bases). Trimming took off 0 bases at V and 5 bases at J, with 26 bases between the two ends. This CDR3 is built from 20 residues. Germline CDR1 MGHRA, CDR2 YSYEKL.